This T cell receptor beta chain is drawn from a study of blood T cell repertoires in COVID-19. Study context: The samples span acute and convalescent COVID-19 from the United States, Italy and Spain.

As processed by the authors: How many nucleated cells were present was estimated from reference gene primer amplification. Profiling relied on immunoSEQ multiplex PCR, and the TCRdb table lists in-frame clones only, not all of them. V, J and clone size are taken as reported in that table, and D and trimming were inferred from the DNA itself. Here the sample spans a few hundred thousand clones, around 86% being singletons. This study enrolled people aged about 18 to 90 from around 26 US geographic areas. Each recovered donor of Cohort 3 presented with two negative PCRs, clearance, or symptom resolution. CDR1 and CDR2 from the germline V gene are SGHTA and FQGTGA. The V end was cut by 6 bases, the J end by 4 bases, with 10 bases between. The CDR3 totals 13 residues.

The chain employs TRBV7-3 and TRBJ1-5; the D is unclear. The sample was PBMCs or T cells enriched from blood (not recorded which). This receptor was taken from a man aged 35 to 55 who had recovered from COVID-19. In nucleotides, the CDR3 is TGTGCCAGCAGTTCCGACGGGAATCAGCCCCAGCATTTT. Translated, it gives CASSSDGNQPQHF.